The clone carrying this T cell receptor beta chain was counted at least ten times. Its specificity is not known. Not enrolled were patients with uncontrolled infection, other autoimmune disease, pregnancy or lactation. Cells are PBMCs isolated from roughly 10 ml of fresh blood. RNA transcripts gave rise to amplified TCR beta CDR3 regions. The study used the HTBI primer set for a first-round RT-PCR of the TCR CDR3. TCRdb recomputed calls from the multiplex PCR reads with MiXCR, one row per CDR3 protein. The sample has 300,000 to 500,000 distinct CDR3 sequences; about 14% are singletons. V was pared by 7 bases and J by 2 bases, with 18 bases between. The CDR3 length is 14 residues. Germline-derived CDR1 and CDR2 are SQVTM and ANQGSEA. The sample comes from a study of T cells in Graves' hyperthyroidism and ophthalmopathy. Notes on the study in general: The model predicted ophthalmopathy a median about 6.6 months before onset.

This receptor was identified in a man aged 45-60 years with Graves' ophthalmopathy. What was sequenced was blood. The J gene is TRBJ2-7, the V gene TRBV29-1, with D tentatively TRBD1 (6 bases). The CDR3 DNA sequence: TGCAGCGCCGCCCCCTGGGACAAGACCTACGAGCAGTACTTC. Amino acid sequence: CSAAPWDKTYEQYF.